This record concerns one T cell receptor beta chain sequence. A few counts support this clonotype. This clone's antigen is unknown. No base quality information exists; no much larger clone differs at one position. For CDR1 and CDR2, the germline V gene (reference sequence) lists LNHNV and YYDKDF. The CDR3 spans 16 residues, from the cysteine through the phenylalanine. Just CDR3 DNA is preserved here, 48 bases in frame from base 1. Between the V and J ends, shortened by 0 bases and 5 bases respectively, the junction contains 14 bases. Library preparation employed UMI-ligation and nested PCR. Using T4 RNA ligase 1, a single-stranded oligonucleotide bearing the Illumina SP2 sequence plus a UMI was ligated onto the 3' end of the cDNA. PCR1 consisted of 4 cycles (98 degrees C 15 s, 69 degrees C 30 s, 72 degrees C 40 s), and for the beta primer an equimolar mix of RC1.1 and RC1.2 was used to cover TRBC1 and TRBC2. Starting at PCR2, TCR alpha and beta chains were handled separately, and sample indices and Illumina adaptors were added. The UMI was composed of 12 random nucleotides, arranged as two hexamers separated by a spacer, and was positioned after an 8-base spacer. Libraries were sequenced on an Illumina MiSeq using v2 2x251 paired-end chemistry, with under 15 samples typically included per run. PhiX DNA was added at about 4.5-8% to each sequencing library so that diversity was increased. The study's own analysis went as follows. bcl2fastq converted raw reads to FASTQ, and Demultiplexor demultiplexed the reads by dual indices. V and J genes were assigned by Decombinator through tag matching, with a single base-pair mismatch being allowed. Using UMIs, Collapsinator corrected both sequencing errors and the frequency errors that come from PCR heterogeneity. Decombinator identifiers were converted to nucleotide sequence by CDR3Translator, the sequences were translated to amino acids, and CDR3 was extracted using C- and N-terminal motifs. A cluster of KT2 sequences sharing one unique molecular identifier was counted as one distinct KT2 TCR. TCRdb ran its own pipeline on the public reads, namely fastp trimming at Q25 and MiXCR clone calling, and kept in-frame beta chains. Every distinct CDR3 protein forms one entry, paired with its most common genes and DNA. TCRdb's processing, not the authors', yielded these V and J calls. Present in this sample are about 50,000 distinct CDR3 sequences, 9.5% to 13% of which were seen just once. The ten largest account for about 10% of the sample.

Known numbers of KT2, a T cell clone whose TCR had been sequenced previously, were spiked into unfractionated PBMC to test the sensitivity and accuracy of the pipeline. A range of KT2-to-PBMC ratios was generated by mixing KT2 cells with a fixed number of PBMC. This entry is derived from a study of quantifying T cell responses using KT2 cells (TCRdb year 2017). In terms of the full investigation: RNA was DNase-treated and reverse transcribed with TCR alpha and beta constant-region primers, mostly using SuperScript III. The efficiency of the T4 ligation step under optimum conditions was estimated to be above 9%. PCR2 was run as a SYBR Green qPCR and stopped at a predetermined fluorescence threshold to avoid over-amplification.

The full study reports these points: KT2 sequences were still detected at the lowest spike-in tested, roughly one KT2 cell per 100,000 PBMC. Counts of KT2 alpha and beta sequences scaled linearly with input KT2 cell number over several orders of magnitude. At very high KT2 spike-in numbers, detection of KT2 sequences reached saturation. No side-by-side comparison between this pipeline and other TCR sequencing techniques was included in the study.

This receptor was obtained from a human donor. The rearrangement joined TRBV15 to TRBJ2-1; too little of a D gene remains to name it. The specimen sequenced was PBMCs spiked with cells of the T cell clone KT2. The DNA sequence is TGTGCCACCAGCAGAGATGGGATCAAAGGTAACAATGAGCAGTTCTTC. It is translated as CATSRDGIKGNNEQFF.